The rows below give T cell receptor beta chains drawn from one sample of a study of cytomegalovirus exposure and HLA in healthy donors. Only in-frame clones appear in the TCRdb table, and some are missing; sequencing was by immunoSEQ multiplex PCR. This sample carries some 140,000 clones, around three quarters of them seen once, and the ten largest clones take more than 0.75%. The sequencing input was PBMCs. These receptors were taken from a man aged 18 to 35 in good health and CMV-seronegative. Each CDR3 is given with its conserved first and last residue. D genes are given only for firm matches. A clone size is listed for some rows: how often the clone was seen (once, few, many), or a class if it is expanded.

>-|TRBV27|TRBJ1-6|-
TGTGCCAGCAGTTTATCGTGGGCAATTGATTCACCCCTCCACTTT
CASSLSWAIDSPLHF
>TRBD1|TRBV9|TRBJ2-1|-
TGTGCCAGTAGAGGACAGGGGGTCGATGAGCAGTTCTTC
CASRGQGVDEQFF
>-|TRBV30|TRBJ1-5|-
TGTGCCTGGACTCAGGATAGCAATCAGCCCCAGCATTTT
CAWTQDSNQPQHF
>TRBD1|TRBV30|TRBJ2-2|-
TGTGCCTGGAGTGTGGGTCCCAGGACAGGGGGCATATCTAAGTCCACCGGGGAGCTGTTTTTT
CAWSVGPRTGGISKSTGELFF
>-|TRBV7-9|TRBJ1-4|-
TGTGCCAGCAGCTTGGGACATCGGCAAACTAATGAAAAACTGTTTTTT
CASSLGHRQTNEKLFF
>TRBD2|TRBV4-2|TRBJ2-7|-
TGTGCCAGCAGACAAGGGTTCGGGACTACCTACGAGCAGTACTTC
CASRQGFGTTYEQYF
>-|TRBV11-2|TRBJ1-2|-
TGTGCCAGCAGCTTAGAGAGAATTAACTATGGCTACACCTTC
CASSLERINYGYTF
>-|TRBV6-1|TRBJ1-2|-
TGTGCCAGCGAGTACTATGGCTACACCTTC
CASEYYGYTF
>-|TRBV4-1|TRBJ1-5|-
TGCGCCAGCAGCCAAGATGGCAACCGGAGGGAGCCCCAGCATTTT
CASSQDGNRREPQHF
>TRBD1|TRBV5-1|TRBJ2-7|-
TGCGCCAGCAGCTTGTTAGGGACAGGCTCCTACGAGCAGTACTTC
CASSLLGTGSYEQYF
>TRBD1|TRBV2|TRBJ1-2|-
TGTGCCAGCAGTCCACAGGGGTTGGATGGCTACACCTTC
CASSPQGLDGYTF
>-|TRBV2|TRBJ2-3|-
TGTGCCAGCATCCTGGACATCACAGATACGCAGTATTTT
CASILDITDTQYF
>-|TRBV7-9|TRBJ1-3|-
TGTTCCAGCAGACACATACCGGCGGGTGACTTCTCTGGAAACACCATATATTTT
CSSRHIPAGDFSGNTIYF
>TRBD1|TRBV7-8|TRBJ1-1|-
TGTGCCAGCAGCCACCGGGACAGACCCATGAACACTGAAGCTTTCTTT
CASSHRDRPMNTEAFF
>-|TRBV30|TRBJ1-1|-
TGTGCCTGGTTAAGACCCGGGAGGGTTTGGGGGGCAATGAACACTGAAGCTTTCTTT
CAWLRPGRVWGAMNTEAFF
>-|TRBV27|TRBJ2-7|once
TGTGCCAGCAGTTTCCGGAGGGCATCGATAGCGGCCTACGAGCAGTACTTC
CASSFRRASIAAYEQYF
>-|TRBV7-2|TRBJ2-1|-
TGTGCCAGCAGGCAAGACAGGAGCTCCTACAATGAGCAGTTCTTC
CASRQDRSSYNEQFF
>-|TRBV4-1|TRBJ1-2|-
TGCGCCAGCAGCCACCCCCAGGGGAAGACTAACTATGGCTACACCTTC
CASSHPQGKTNYGYTF
>-|TRBV7-6|TRBJ1-1|-
TGTGCCAGCAGCTTAGCGCTGACAGGTTACCTGAGGGGCACTGAAGCTTTCTTT
CASSLALTGYLRGTEAFF
>-|TRBV2|TRBJ1-1|-
TGTGCCAGCAGTGGCCCGGGGAGGGGCACTGAAGCTTTCTTT
CASSGPGRGTEAFF
>-|TRBV7-8|TRBJ1-1|-
TGTGCCAGCGTCCGGGGGATAGTGAACACTGAAGCTTTCTTT
CASVRGIVNTEAFF
>-|TRBV19|TRBJ1-5|-
TGTGCCAGTAAGGTATCACAGGGAAGCAATCAGCCCCAGCATTTT
CASKVSQGSNQPQHF
>-|TRBV9|TRBJ1-1|-
TGTGCCAGCAGCGCCTGGGGGGGTGAGCGCACTGAAGCTTTCTTT
CASSAWGGERTEAFF
>-|TRBV7-2|TRBJ1-1|-
TGTGCCAGCAGCTTGAGTAGGGGTACTGAAGCTTTCTTT
CASSLSRGTEAFF
>TRBD1|TRBV11-2|TRBJ2-7|-
TGTGCCAGCAGCTTAGTTCTACCGGGACAGTGGGCTTACGAGCAGTACTTC
CASSLVLPGQWAYEQYF
>-|TRBV5-4|TRBJ2-7|few
TGTGCCAGCAGCTCGACAGAAACCTACGAGCAGTACTTC
CASSSTETYEQYF
>-|TRBV6-6|TRBJ1-2|-
TGTGCCATCAGTGATCGGGGTGTCTACACCTTC
CAISDRGVYTF
>TRBD1|TRBV7-9|TRBJ2-7|-
TGTGCCAGCAGCGGGGGACAGGGGTTTCGAGAGCAGTACTTC
CASSGGQGFREQYF
>-|TRBV4-1|TRBJ2-7|-
TGCGCCAGCAGCCCATCACAGGCCTACGAGCAGTACTTC
CASSPSQAYEQYF
>-|TRBV7-9|TRBJ1-4|-
TGTGCCAGCAGCCTACTTGCTGCGGGTAACCTTAATGAAAAACTGTTTTTT
CASSLLAAGNLNEKLFF
>-|TRBV28|TRBJ1-3|-
TGTGCCAGCAGTTCCGGGGGAACCATATATTTT
CASSSGGTIYF